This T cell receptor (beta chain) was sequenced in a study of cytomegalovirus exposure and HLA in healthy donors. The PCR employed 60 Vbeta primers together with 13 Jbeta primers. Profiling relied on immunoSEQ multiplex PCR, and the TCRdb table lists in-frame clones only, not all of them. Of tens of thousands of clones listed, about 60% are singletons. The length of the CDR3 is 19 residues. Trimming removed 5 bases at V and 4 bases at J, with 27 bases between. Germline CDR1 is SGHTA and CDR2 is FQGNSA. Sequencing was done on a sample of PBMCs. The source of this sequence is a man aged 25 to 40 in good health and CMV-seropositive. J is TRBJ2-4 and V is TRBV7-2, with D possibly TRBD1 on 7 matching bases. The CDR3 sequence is CASSLSGGSPRMTKNIQYF. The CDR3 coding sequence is TGTGCCAGCAGCCTCTCAGGGGGGAGCCCCAGGATGACAAAAAACATTCAGTACTTC. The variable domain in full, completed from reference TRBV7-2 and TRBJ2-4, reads GAGVSQSPSNKVTEKGKDVELRCDPISGHTALYWYRQSLGQGLEFLIYFQGNSAPDKSGLPSDRFSAERTGGSVSTLTIQRTQQEDSAVYLCASSLSGGSPRMTKNIQYFGAGTRLSVL.